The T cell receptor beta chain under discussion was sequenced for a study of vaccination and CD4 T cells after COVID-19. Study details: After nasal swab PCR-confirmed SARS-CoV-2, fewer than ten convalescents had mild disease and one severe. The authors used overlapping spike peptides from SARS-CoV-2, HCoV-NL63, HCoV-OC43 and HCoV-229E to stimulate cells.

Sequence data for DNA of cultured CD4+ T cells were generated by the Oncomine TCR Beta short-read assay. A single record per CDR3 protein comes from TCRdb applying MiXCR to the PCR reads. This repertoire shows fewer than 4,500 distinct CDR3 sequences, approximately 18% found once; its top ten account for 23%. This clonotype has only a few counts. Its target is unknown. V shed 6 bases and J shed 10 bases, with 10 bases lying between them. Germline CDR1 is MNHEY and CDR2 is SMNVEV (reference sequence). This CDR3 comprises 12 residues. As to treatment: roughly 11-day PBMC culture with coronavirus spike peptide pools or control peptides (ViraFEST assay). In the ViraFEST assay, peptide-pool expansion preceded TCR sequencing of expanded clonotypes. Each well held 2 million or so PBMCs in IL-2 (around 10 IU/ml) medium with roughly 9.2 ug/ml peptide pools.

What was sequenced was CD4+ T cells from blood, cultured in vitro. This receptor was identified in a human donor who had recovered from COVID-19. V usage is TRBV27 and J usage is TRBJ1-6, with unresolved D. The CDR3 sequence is CASRTLFSPLHF. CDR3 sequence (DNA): TGTGCCAGCAGGACTCTGTTCTCACCCCTCCACTTT.